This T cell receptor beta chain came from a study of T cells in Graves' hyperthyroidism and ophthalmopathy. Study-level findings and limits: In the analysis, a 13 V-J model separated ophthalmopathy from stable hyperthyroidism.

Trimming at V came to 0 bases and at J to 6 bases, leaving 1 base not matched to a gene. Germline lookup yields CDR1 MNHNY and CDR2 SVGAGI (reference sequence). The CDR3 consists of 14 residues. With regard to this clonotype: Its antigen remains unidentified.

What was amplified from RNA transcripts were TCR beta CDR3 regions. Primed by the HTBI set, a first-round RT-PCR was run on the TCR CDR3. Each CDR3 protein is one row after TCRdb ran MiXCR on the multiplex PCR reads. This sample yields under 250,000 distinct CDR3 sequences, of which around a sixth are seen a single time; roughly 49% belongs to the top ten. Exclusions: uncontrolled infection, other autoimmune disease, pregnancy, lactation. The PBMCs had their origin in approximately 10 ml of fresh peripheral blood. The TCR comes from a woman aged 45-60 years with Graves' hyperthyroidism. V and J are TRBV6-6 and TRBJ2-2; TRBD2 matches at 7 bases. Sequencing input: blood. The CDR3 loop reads CASSYSTSAGELFF. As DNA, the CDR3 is TGTGCCAGCAGTTACTCCACTAGCGCCGGGGAGCTGTTTTTT.